This TCR beta chain was sequenced in a study of blood T cell repertoires in COVID-19. Study summary: Collection of acute and convalescent COVID-19 samples took place in the United States, Italy and Spain. Nucleic acid was either cDNA or gDNA, and it came from T cells, B-cell-depleted T cells, or PBMCs.

Original processing methods: Cell counts per sample came from amplifying reference gene primers. Libraries were prepared by immunoSEQ multiplex PCR; TCRdb keeps only in-frame clonotypes and omits some of them. From that table come the V and J calls and clone size; the DNA was used to work out D and trimming. The sample lists about 75,000 clones, 80% to 90% seen once, with about 6.5% in the top ten. Germline CDR1 SGHTA, CDR2 FQGTGA. This CDR3 spans 16 amino acids. V was cut by 4 bases and J by 1 base, with 16 bases left in between. The V and J genes are TRBV7-3 and TRBJ1-1; D uncertain. Sequencing was performed on peripheral blood. This sequence originates from an elderly man with COVID-19, enrolled during active disease. The CDR3 loop is CASSSNRFSANTEAFF. The DNA of the CDR3 is TGTGCCAGCAGCTCCAACCGGTTTTCCGCGAACACTGAAGCTTTCTTT.